A single sample is the source of the 24 T cell receptor beta chains below, sequenced in a study of T cell responses to AZD1222 COVID-19 vaccine. Profiling relied on immunoSEQ multiplex PCR, and the TCRdb table lists in-frame clones only, not all of them. The sample records some 150,000 clones, 80% to 95% being singletons. Material: peripheral blood, obtained on day 0 of AZD1222 vaccination. The receptors originated from an adult in good health.

The chain uses TRBV4-3 and TRBJ2-5, with D perhaps given as TRBD1 or TRBD2 (6 bases each). V was pared by 4 bases and J by 5 bases, with 20 bases between. In germline, CDR1 is LGHNA, CDR2 YSLEER. The CDR3 is 16 residues long. The CDR3 DNA reads TGCGCCAGCAGCCCCTCTGGGGGGCGCGTTATGGAGACCCAGTACTTC. Translating it yields CASSPSGGRVMETQYF.

The chain has TRBV11-2 and TRBJ1-2; 9 bases match TRBD1. Germline V CDR1 and CDR2: SGHAT, FQNNGV. Trimming removed 2 bases from V and 1 base from J; junction bases left unmatched: 8. This CDR3 spans 17 amino acids. The CDR3 region has the DNA TGTGCCAGCAGCTTACGTACAGGGGGCATGGGTAACTATGGCTACACCTTC. Encoded protein: CASSLRTGGMGNYGYTF.

The chain links TRBV5-1 to TRBJ2-7, with D unresolved. Between the trimmed V and J ends, which lost 0 bases and 2 bases, there was a span of 9 bases. CDR3 length equals 14 residues. CDR1 SGHRS and CDR2 YFSETQ come from the germline V gene. CDR3 sequence: CASSLEGPPYEQYF. CDR3 nucleotides: TGCGCCAGCAGCTTGGAAGGGCCCCCCTACGAGCAGTACTTC.

The gene calls are TRBV19 and TRBJ1-5; 8 nucleotides agree with TRBD1. This CDR3 is built from 15 residues. Per germline, CDR1 LNHDA and CDR2 SQIVND (reference sequence). After removal of 10 bases from V and 3 bases from J, the junction contained 11 bases not matched to a gene. CDR3 protein: CATILDRAPNQPQHF. The CDR3 DNA reads TGTGCCACAATTTTGGACAGGGCCCCCAATCAGCCCCAGCATTTT.

This clone has a single count. V usage is TRBV7-2 and J usage is TRBJ1-2; D remains unclear. This CDR3 has 13 residues. Germline V lookup: CDR1 SGHTA, CDR2 FQGNSA. Trimming took off 2 bases at V and 6 bases at J, with 10 bases between the two ends. CDR3 region: CASSLQIQNGYTF. The CDR3 DNA sequence: TGTGCCAGCAGCTTACAGATCCAGAATGGCTACACCTTC.

This chain links TRBV5-4 with TRBJ2-6; D remains ambiguous. CDR1 is SGHNT and CDR2 is YYREEE in the germline V gene (reference sequence). The CDR3 is made up of 16 amino acids. V gave up 0 bases and J gave up 0 bases, with 7 bases separating them. The CDR3: CASSLGPNSGANVLTF. The CDR3 bases are TGTGCCAGCAGCTTGGGTCCGAACTCTGGGGCCAACGTCCTGACTTTC. The entire variable domain, with the rest obtained from reference TRBV5-4 and TRBJ2-6, is as follows: ETGVTQSPTHLIKTRGQQVTLRCSSQSGHNTVSWYQQALGQGPQFIFQYYREEENGRGNFPPRFSGLQFPNYSSELNVNALELDDSALYLCASSLGPNSGANVLTFGAGSRLTVL.

J is TRBJ2-3 and V is TRBV27; D is undetermined. Trimming pared 11 bases from V and 1 base from J, leaving 19 bases between. The germline CDR1 and CDR2 sequences are MNHEY and SMNVEV (reference sequence). This CDR3 comprises 15 residues. CDR3 loop: CACKEWMTGTDTQYF. The DNA for the CDR3 is TGTGCCTGCAAGGAGTGGATGACGGGCACAGATACGCAGTATTTT.

The J gene is TRBJ2-5, the V gene TRBV2, with 12 nucleotides matching TRBD1. The CDR3 is made up of 15 amino acids. The trim removed 6 bases at V and 5 bases at J, leaving 7 bases unmatched. The germline V gene encodes CDR1 SNHLY and CDR2 FYNNEI. CDR3 in DNA: TGTGCCAGCAGGAAGGGGACAGGGGGCTGGGAGACCCAGTACTTC. This translates into CASRKGTGGWETQYF.

The chain uses TRBV29-1 and TRBJ1-1; no definite D call. V gave up 7 bases and J gave up 0 bases, with 9 bases separating them. Per the germline V gene, CDR1 is SQVTM and CDR2 is ANQGSEA. CDR3 length equals 12 residues. CDR3 sequence reads: CSAGLLNTEAFF. The CDR3 DNA reads TGCAGCGCTGGGCTCTTGAACACTGAAGCTTTCTTT. Drawing the rest from reference TRBV29-1 and TRBJ1-1, the complete variable domain is SAVISQKPSRDICQRGTSLTIQCQVDSQVTMMFWYRQQPGQSLTLIATANQGSEATYESGFVIDKFPISRPNLTFSTLTVSNMSPEDSSIYLCSAGLLNTEAFFGQGTRLTVV.

The V and J genes are TRBV7-9 and TRBJ1-2, with TRBD1 as a possible D gene (5 bases). V lost 1 base and J 6 bases, leaving 24 bases between the germline ends. There are 18 residues in the CDR3. The germline CDR1 and CDR2 sequences are SEHNR and FQNEAQ (reference sequence). Here the CDR3 reads CASSLDGAGRENRDGYTF. For the CDR3, the DNA is TGTGCCAGCAGCTTAGATGGGGCGGGCAGGGAAAATAGGGATGGCTACACCTTC. The variable domain in full, with the rest retrieved from reference TRBV7-9 and TRBJ1-2, is DTGVSQNPRHKITKRGQNVTFRCDPISEHNRLYWYRQTLGQGPEFLTYFQNEAQLEKSRLLSDRFSAERPKGSFSTLEIQRTEQGDSAMYLCASSLDGAGRENRDGYTFGSGTRLTVV.

V usage is TRBV7-2 and J usage is TRBJ2-7; D unresolved. V was pared by 7 bases and J by 9 bases, with 22 bases between. CDR1 and CDR2 (germline): SGHTA, FQGNSA. This CDR3 has 14 amino acids. CDR3 residues: CASTPTPVLGRQYF. Written as DNA, the CDR3 is TGTGCCAGCACCCCCACCCCGGTTTTAGGTAGGCAGTACTTC.

The chain employs TRBV24-1 and TRBJ2-2, with D unclear. CDR1 KGHDR and CDR2 SFDVKD come from the germline V gene. The CDR3 sequence is 11 residues long. The germline V and J ends were trimmed by 9 bases and 5 bases, with 6 bases remaining between them. CDR3 amino acids: CATARTGELFF. Written as DNA, the CDR3 is TGTGCCACCGCGAGAACCGGGGAGCTGTTTTTT.

V is TRBV27 and J is TRBJ2-6; 8 bases match TRBD1. CDR1 MNHEY and CDR2 SMNVEV come from the germline V gene (reference sequence). V was clipped by 8 bases and J by 3 bases; unmatched bases: 9. The CDR3 runs to 16 residues. The DNA of the CDR3 is TGTGCCAGCTACGACAGGGGTGTTCATGGGGCCAACGTCCTGACTTTC. It encodes CASYDRGVHGANVLTF. Together with reference TRBV27 and TRBJ2-6, the CDR3 gives the full variable domain: EAQVTQNPRYLITVTGKKLTVTCSQNMNHEYMSWYRQDPGLGLRQIYYSMNVEVTDKGDVPEGYKVSRKEKRNFPLILESPSPNQTSLYFCASYDRGVHGANVLTFGAGSRLTVL.

This clone has only one observation. The rearrangement links TRBV5-1 to TRBJ1-3, with D possibly matching TRBD1 (5 bases). The V end was cut by 4 bases, the J end by 2 bases, with 22 bases between. The germline V gene encodes CDR1 SGHRS and CDR2 YFSETQ. The CDR3 runs to 18 residues. DNA of the CDR3: TGCGCCAGCAGCAATGGAGTCCAGGGTTTGGTTACTGGAAACACCATATATTTT. It is translated as CASSNGVQGLVTGNTIYF. The full variable domain, completed using reference TRBV5-1 and TRBJ1-3, is KAGVTQTPRYLIKTRGQQVTLSCSPISGHRSVSWYQQTPGQGLQFLFEYFSETQRNKGNFPGRFSGRQFSNSRSEMNVSTLELGDSALYLCASSNGVQGLVTGNTIYFGEGSWLTVV.

This clone was counted a single time. V is TRBV27 and J is TRBJ1-1; 7 positions agree with TRBD1. Trimming removed 6 bases from V and 0 bases from J; junction bases left unmatched: 4. There are 14 residues in the CDR3. CDR1 and CDR2 from the germline V gene are MNHEY and SMNVEV (reference sequence). CDR3: CASSTGVVNTEAFF. The CDR3 DNA sequence: TGTGCCAGCAGCACAGGGGTTGTGAACACTGAAGCTTTCTTT.

The chain carries TRBV3-1 (or the pseudogene TRBV3-2) and TRBJ2-3; 12 bases agree with TRBD2. V dropped 7 bases and J dropped 0; count of bases not matched to a gene: 8. Germline V gene data show CDR1 as LGHDT and CDR2 as YNNKEL (reference sequence). This CDR3 comprises 17 residues. CDR3 nucleotide sequence: TGTGCCAGCACCCACGGACTAGCGGGGAAGAGCACAGATACGCAGTATTTT. It translates to CASTHGLAGKSTDTQYF.

J is TRBJ2-7 and V is TRBV5-4, with 12 bases fitting TRBD2. The J segment lost 3 bases and the V segment lost 3 bases, leaving 4 bases of the junction unmatched. The CDR3 has 15 amino acids. Germline CDR1 is SGHNT and CDR2 is YYREEE (reference sequence). The CDR3 sequence is CASSSELAGGYEQYF. CDR3 DNA: TGTGCCAGCAGCTCCGAACTAGCGGGAGGCTACGAGCAGTACTTC.

The gene calls are TRBV19 and TRBJ2-2; D gene unclear. Trimming cost V 1 base and J 5 bases, with 8 bases left between them. Germline V gene data show CDR1 as LNHDA and CDR2 as SQIVND (reference sequence). The CDR3 has 14 residues. The CDR3 region is CASSIGAVTGELFF. CDR3 bases: TGTGCCAGTAGTATAGGGGCAGTAACCGGGGAGCTGTTTTTT.

The chain uses TRBV29-1 and TRBJ2-7; 8 nucleotides agree with TRBD2. The CDR3 length is 16 residues. Germline loops: CDR1 SQVTM, CDR2 ANQGSEA. Trimming took 3 bases from V and 0 from J; bases not matched to a gene: 10. The CDR3 reads CSVELRAGGFSYEQYF. DNA for the CDR3: TGCAGCGTTGAGCTAAGGGCGGGGGGATTCTCCTACGAGCAGTACTTC.

V is TRBV7-2 and J is TRBJ2-6, with D perhaps TRBD2 (6 bases). Trimming left V 4 bases short and J 4 bases short, with 8 bases between. The CDR3 spans 14 residues. Germline V lookup: CDR1 SGHTA, CDR2 FQGNSA. This CDR3 reads CASSSGGGANVLTF. The CDR3, as DNA: TGTGCCAGCAGCTCAGGAGGGGGGGCCAACGTCCTGACTTTC.

The gene calls are TRBV5-5 and TRBJ2-1, with a possible D match to TRBD2 (6 bases). Germline CDR1 SGHKS, CDR2 YYEKEE (reference sequence). The V gene lost 4 bases and the J gene lost 9 bases, with 20 bases spanning the gap. The CDR3 is 15 residues long. CDR3 coding DNA: TGTGCCAGCAGCCAGGCAGGCCGTACGGAGGGTGAGCAGTTCTTC. It is translated as CASSQAGRTEGEQFF.

This chain's CDR3 is CASNEQYF. CDR3 DNA: TGTGCCAGCAATGAGCAGTACTTC. This chain connects TRBV5-8 to TRBJ2-7; D remains unclear. The germline V and J ends were trimmed by 6 bases and 7 bases, with 2 bases remaining between them. The germline V gene encodes CDR1 SGHTS and CDR2 YDEGEE. The CDR3 contains 8 residues.

The rearrangement links TRBV1 to TRBJ2-1; TRBD2, the table's D call, lacks a check against the DNA. TRBV1 counts as a pseudogene. This CDR3 is 16 amino acids long. CDR3 loop: CTSSLSRTRLYNEQFF. As DNA, the CDR3 is TGCACCAGCAGCCTCTCTCGGACTAGGCTCTACAATGAGCAGTTCTTC.

The chain links TRBV29-1 to TRBJ2-7, with TRBD2 matching 15 bases. CDR3 size: 14 residues. The trim removed 6 bases at V and 3 bases at J, leaving 3 bases unmatched. The germline gives CDR1 SQVTM, CDR2 ANQGSEA. CDR3: CSVGTSGRRYEQYF. The CDR3 nucleotides are TGCAGCGTAGGGACTAGCGGGAGGCGCTACGAGCAGTACTTC.